The clone carrying this T cell receptor beta chain showed up just a few times. Its antigen remains unidentified. The data originate from a study of response to subunit inactivated influenza vaccine. Germline trimming cut 5 bases from V and 7 bases from J; bases unmatched to any gene: 13. Germline loops: CDR1 DFQATT, CDR2 SNEGSKA (reference sequence). The CDR3 spans 15 residues. Each CDR3 protein gets one entry after TCRdb re-called the RT-PCR reads with MiXCR. The sample comprises about 520,000 distinct CDR3 sequences, around 25% of which are singletons, and about 1.9% rests with the top ten. Study-wide results and caveats: The authors put forward the suggestion that each seasonal influenza vaccination may bring in only a limited number of new T cells.

The origin of this receptor is a man aged 45 to 65 who received an inactivated influenza vaccine. This rearrangement joins TRBV20-1 to TRBJ2-1; 8 positions match TRBD2. Material: CD4+ T cells sorted from PBMCs, obtained more than 4 days after vaccination. CDR3 sequence: CSAPQAGVEVNEQFF. CDR3 bases: TGCAGTGCTCCGCAAGCGGGGGTCGAGGTGAATGAGCAGTTCTTC.